The subject of this entry is one TCR beta chain. Some clones are missing from TCRdb's copy, which holds only in-frame ones; the method was immunoSEQ multiplex PCR. The sample yields roughly 30,000 clones, roughly nine tenths seen once. This sample was taken from a study of T cells after posttransplantation cyclophosphamide. Per the germline V gene, CDR1 is LNHDA and CDR2 is SQIVND (reference sequence). The CDR3 runs 16 residues. With 6 bases clipped from V and 6 bases from J, the junction kept 13 bases outside the gene matches. Cells defined as naive were viable CD3+CD4+ or CD3+CD8+ and CCR7+CD45RA+CD45RO-CD95-CD27+CD28+.

Sequences were obtained from naive CD4+ T cells sorted from blood. The TCR sequence derives from a man under 40 in good health and a related stem cell transplant donor. The V gene is TRBV19, the J gene TRBJ2-2, with 7 nucleotides matching TRBD1. DNA for the CDR3: TGTGCCAGTAGACCGCGACAGGGTTTTGTTGCCGGGGAGCTGTTTTTT. This translates into CASRPRQGFVAGELFF. Supplemented by reference TRBV19 and TRBJ2-2, the full variable domain reads DGGITQSPKYLFRKEGQNVTLSCEQNLNHDAMYWYRQDPGQGLRLIYYSQIVNDFQKGDIAEGYSVSREKKESFPLTVTSAQKNPTAFYLCASRPRQGFVAGELFFGEGSRLTVL.